The source of this T cell receptor beta chain is a study of identical twins. The V gene lost 0 bases and the J gene lost 7 bases, with 13 bases spanning the gap. CDR3 length equals 15 residues. CDR1 is LGHDT, CDR2 YNNKEL, per germline (reference sequence). Study conclusions and caveats: Researchers caution that invariant MAIT and iNKT cells could partly confound zero-insertion analyses.

Details on this clonotype: The antigen is not known.

TCRdb fed the 5' RACE reads into MiXCR, producing one record per CDR3 protein. The sample records under 350,000 distinct CDR3 sequences, nearly 9.5% being singletons. These same records also appear under a second study, on yellow fever vaccine responses in identical twins.

The TCR comes from a woman younger than 30 in good health. Input material: CD8+ T cells sorted from blood. The J gene is TRBJ2-1, the V gene TRBV3-1, with D perhaps matching TRBD2 (6 bases). The CDR3 sequence is CASSQEGQGGNEQFF. CDR3 in DNA: TGTGCCAGCAGCCAAGAAGGCCAGGGAGGTAATGAGCAGTTCTTC.